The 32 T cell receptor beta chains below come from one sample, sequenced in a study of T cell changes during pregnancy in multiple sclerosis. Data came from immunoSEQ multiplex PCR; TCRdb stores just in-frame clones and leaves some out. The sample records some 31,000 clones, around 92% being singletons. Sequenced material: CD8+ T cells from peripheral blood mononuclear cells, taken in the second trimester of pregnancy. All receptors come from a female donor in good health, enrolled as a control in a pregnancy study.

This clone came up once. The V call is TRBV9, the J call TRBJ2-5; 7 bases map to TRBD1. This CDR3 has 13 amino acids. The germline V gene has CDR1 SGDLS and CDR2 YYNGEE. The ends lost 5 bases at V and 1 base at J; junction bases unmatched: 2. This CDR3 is CASSGDSQETQYF. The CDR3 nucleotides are TGTGCCAGCAGTGGGGACAGCCAAGAGACCCAGTACTTC.

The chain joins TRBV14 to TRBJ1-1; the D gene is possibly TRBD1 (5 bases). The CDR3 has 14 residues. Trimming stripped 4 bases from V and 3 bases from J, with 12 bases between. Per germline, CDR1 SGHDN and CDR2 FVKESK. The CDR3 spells CASSPWGGDTEAFF. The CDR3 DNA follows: TGTGCCAGCAGCCCCTGGGGAGGGGACACTGAAGCTTTCTTT.

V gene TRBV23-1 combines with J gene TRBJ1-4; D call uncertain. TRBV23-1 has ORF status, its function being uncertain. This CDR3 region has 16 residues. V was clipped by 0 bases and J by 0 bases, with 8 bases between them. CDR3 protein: CASSQSWGATNEKLFF. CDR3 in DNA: TGCGCCAGCAGTCAATCATGGGGAGCAACTAATGAAAAACTGTTTTTT.

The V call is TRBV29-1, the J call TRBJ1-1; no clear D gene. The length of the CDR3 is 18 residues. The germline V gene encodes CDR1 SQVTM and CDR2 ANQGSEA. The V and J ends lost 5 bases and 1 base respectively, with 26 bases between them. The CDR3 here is CSVYLTAAAVRSNTEAFF. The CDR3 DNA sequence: TGCAGCGTTTACCTGACTGCGGCCGCAGTCAGATCGAACACTGAAGCTTTCTTT.

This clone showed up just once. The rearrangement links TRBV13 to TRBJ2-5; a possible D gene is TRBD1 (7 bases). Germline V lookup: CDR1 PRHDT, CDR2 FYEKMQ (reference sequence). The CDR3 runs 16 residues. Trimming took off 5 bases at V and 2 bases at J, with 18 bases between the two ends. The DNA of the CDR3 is TGTGCCAGCAGCCCTCGCAGGGGGGAGACACAAGAGACCCAGTACTTC. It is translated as CASSPRRGETQETQYF.

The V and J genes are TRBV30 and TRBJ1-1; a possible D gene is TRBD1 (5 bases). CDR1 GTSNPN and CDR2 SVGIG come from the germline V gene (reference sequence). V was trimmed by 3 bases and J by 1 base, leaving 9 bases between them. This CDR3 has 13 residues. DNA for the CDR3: TGTGCCTGGAGCGAAACAGGGAACACTGAAGCTTTCTTT. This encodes CAWSETGNTEAFF.

CDR3 residues: CASSASGHVNTEAFF. CDR3 sequence (DNA): TGTGCCAGTAGTGCATCGGGACACGTAAACACTGAAGCTTTCTTT. The V call is TRBV19, the J call TRBJ1-1; possible D gene TRBD1, 6 bases. The germline V gene encodes CDR1 LNHDA and CDR2 SQIVND (reference sequence). Trimming removed 5 bases from V and 2 bases from J, with 15 bases in between. The CDR3 loop spans 15 amino acids.

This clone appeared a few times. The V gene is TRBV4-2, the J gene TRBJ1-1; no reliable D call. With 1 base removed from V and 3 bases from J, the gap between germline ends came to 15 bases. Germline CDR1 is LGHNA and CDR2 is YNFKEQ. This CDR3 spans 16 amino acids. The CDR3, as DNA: TGTGCCAGCAGCCAAGTAGAGGGTACGGGAGACACTGAAGCTTTCTTT. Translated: CASSQVEGTGDTEAFF.

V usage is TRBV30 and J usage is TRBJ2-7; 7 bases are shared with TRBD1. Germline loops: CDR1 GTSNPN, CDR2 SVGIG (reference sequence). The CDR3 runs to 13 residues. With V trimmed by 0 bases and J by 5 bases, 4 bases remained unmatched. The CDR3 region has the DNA TGTGCCTGGAGTGTACAGGGGAGCAACGAGCAGTACTTC. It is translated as CAWSVQGSNEQYF.

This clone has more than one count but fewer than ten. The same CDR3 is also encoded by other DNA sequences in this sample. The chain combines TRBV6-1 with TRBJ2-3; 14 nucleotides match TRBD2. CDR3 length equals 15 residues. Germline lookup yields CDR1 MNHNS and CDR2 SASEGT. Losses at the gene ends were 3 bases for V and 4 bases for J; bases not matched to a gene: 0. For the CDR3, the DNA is TGTGCCAGCAGTGAGACTAGCGGGGGGGCAGATACGCAGTATTTT. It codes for CASSETSGGADTQYF.

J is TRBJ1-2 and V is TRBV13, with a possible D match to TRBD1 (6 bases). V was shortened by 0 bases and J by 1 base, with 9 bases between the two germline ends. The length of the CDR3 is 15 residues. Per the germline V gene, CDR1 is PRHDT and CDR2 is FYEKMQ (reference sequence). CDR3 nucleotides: TGTGCCAGCAGCTTAGGGGGACATTTTAACTATGGCTACACCTTC. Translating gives CASSLGGHFNYGYTF.

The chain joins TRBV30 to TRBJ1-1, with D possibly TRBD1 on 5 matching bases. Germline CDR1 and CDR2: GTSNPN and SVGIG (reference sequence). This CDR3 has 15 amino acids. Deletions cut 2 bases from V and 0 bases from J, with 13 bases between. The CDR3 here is CAWSMGGWVNTEAFF. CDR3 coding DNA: TGTGCCTGGAGTATGGGGGGGTGGGTGAACACTGAAGCTTTCTTT.

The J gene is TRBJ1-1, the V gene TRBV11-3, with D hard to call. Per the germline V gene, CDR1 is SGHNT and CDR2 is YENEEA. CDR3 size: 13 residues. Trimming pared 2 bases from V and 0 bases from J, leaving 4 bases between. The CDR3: CASSLLLNTEAFF. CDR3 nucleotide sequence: TGTGCCAGCAGCTTACTCTTGAACACTGAAGCTTTCTTT.

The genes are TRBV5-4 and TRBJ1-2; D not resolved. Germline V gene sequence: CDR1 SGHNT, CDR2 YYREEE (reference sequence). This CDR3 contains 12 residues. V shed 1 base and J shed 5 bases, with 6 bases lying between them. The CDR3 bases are TGTGCCAGCAGCTTGTCCTTATATGGCTACACCTTC. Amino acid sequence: CASSLSLYGYTF.

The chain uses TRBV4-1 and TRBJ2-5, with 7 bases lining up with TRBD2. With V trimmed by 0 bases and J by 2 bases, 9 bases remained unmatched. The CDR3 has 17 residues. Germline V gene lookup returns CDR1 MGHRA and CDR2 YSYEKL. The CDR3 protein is CASSQDRDGTTQETQYF. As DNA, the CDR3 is TGCGCCAGCAGCCAAGATAGAGATGGGACTACGCAAGAGACCCAGTACTTC.

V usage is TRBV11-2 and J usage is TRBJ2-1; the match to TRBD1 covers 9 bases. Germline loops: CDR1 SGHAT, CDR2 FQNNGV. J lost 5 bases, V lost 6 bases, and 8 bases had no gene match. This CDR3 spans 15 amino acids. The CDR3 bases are TGTGCCAGCAGGTCTACCGGGACAGGGAACAATGAGCAGTTCTTC. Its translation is CASRSTGTGNNEQFF.

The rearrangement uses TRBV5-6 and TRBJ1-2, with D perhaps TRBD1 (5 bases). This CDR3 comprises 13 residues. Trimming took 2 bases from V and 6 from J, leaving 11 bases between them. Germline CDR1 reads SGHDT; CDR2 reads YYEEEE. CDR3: CASSFRAGDGYTF. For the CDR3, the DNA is TGTGCCAGCAGCTTCAGGGCAGGTGATGGCTACACCTTC.

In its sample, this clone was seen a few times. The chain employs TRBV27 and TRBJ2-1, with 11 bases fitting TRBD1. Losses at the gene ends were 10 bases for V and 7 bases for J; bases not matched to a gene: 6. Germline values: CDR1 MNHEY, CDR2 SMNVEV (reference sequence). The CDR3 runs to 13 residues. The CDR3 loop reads CAIGQGARNEQFF. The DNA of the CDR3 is TGTGCCATCGGACAGGGGGCGAGGAATGAGCAGTTCTTC.

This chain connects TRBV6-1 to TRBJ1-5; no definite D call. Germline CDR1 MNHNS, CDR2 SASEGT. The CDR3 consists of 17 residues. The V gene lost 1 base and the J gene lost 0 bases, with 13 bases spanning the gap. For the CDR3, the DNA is TGTGCCAGCAGTGAAGTACCGGCGGCATATAGCAATCAGCCCCAGCATTTT. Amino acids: CASSEVPAAYSNQPQHF.

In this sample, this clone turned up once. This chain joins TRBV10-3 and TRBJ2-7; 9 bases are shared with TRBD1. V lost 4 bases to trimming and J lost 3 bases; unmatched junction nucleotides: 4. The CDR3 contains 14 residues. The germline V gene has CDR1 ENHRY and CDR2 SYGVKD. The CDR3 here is CAISVQTGGYEQYF. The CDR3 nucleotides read TGTGCCATCAGTGTGCAGACAGGGGGCTACGAGCAGTACTTC.

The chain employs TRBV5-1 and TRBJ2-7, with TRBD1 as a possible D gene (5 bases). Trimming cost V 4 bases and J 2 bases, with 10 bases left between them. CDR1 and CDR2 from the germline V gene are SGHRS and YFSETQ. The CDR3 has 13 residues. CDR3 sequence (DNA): TGCGCCAGCAGCCCCGACAGCCCCTACGAGCAGTACTTC. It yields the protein CASSPDSPYEQYF.

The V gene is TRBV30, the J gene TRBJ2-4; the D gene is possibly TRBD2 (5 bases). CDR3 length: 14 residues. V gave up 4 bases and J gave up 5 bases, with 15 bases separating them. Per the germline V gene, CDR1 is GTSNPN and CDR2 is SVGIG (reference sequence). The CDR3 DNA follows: TGTGCCTGGACCACGGGAATCGACGAAAACATTCAGTACTTC. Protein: CAWTTGIDENIQYF.

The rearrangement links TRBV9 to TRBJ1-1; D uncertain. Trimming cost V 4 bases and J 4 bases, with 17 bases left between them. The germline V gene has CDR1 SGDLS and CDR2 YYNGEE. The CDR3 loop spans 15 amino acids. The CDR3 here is CASSPPSEPSTEAFF. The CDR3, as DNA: TGTGCCAGCAGCCCACCCTCGGAGCCTTCCACTGAAGCTTTCTTT.

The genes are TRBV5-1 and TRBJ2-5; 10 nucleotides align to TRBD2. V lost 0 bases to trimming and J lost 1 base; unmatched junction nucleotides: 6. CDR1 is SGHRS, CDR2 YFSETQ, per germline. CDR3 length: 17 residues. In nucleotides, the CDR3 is TGCGCCAGCAGCTTGGGGGTAGCGGGGGGCCTCCAAGAGACCCAGTACTTC. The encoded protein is CASSLGVAGGLQETQYF.

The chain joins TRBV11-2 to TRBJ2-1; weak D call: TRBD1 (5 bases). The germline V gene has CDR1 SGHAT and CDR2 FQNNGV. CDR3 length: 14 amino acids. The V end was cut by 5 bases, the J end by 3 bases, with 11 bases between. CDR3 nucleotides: TGTGCCAGCAGCCTAGGGGCAGACTACAATGAGCAGTTCTTC. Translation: CASSLGADYNEQFF.

CDR3 DNA: TGTGCCACCAGCAGAGAAACTGGGACAGCCAACACTGAAGCTTTCTTT. Encoded protein: CATSRETGTANTEAFF. The chain recombines TRBV15 with TRBJ1-1; TRBD1 agrees at 7 bases. V dropped 0 bases and J dropped 2; count of bases not matched to a gene: 6. The CDR3 totals 16 residues. From germline, CDR1 is LNHNV and CDR2 YYDKDF (reference sequence). Full variable domain (remainder filled in from reference TRBV15 and TRBJ1-1): DAMVIQNPRYQVTQFGKPVTLSCSQTLNHNVMYWYQQKSSQAPKLLFHYYDKDFNNEADTPDNFQSRRPNTSFCFLDIRSPGLGDTAMYLCATSRETGTANTEAFFGQGTRLTVV.

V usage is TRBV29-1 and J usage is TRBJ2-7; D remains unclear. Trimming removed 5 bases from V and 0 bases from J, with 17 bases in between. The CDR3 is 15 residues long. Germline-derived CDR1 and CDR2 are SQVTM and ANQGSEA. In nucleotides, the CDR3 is TGCAGCGTTCAACCAACAGATCCGAGCTCCTACGAGCAGTACTTC. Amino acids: CSVQPTDPSSYEQYF.

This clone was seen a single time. DNA of the CDR3: TGTGCCAGCAGCTTAGGTTTTAGTTTGGGACTAGCGGGGCTCACAGATACGCAGTATTTT. The encoded protein is CASSLGFSLGLAGLTDTQYF. The chain is built from TRBV11-3 and TRBJ2-3, with 13 bases aligning to TRBD2. Germline loops: CDR1 SGHNT, CDR2 YENEEA. The CDR3 runs to 20 residues. V was clipped by 1 base and J by 2 bases; unmatched bases: 12.

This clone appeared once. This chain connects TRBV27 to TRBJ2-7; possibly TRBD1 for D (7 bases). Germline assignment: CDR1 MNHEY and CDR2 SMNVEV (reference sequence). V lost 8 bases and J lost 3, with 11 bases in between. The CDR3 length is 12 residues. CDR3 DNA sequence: TGTGCCAGCCGGAGGGACAGCTACGAGCAGTACTTC. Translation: CASRRDSYEQYF.

The CDR3 region is CATSLEQAEAFF. In nucleotides, the CDR3 is TGTGCCACCAGTCTGGAACAGGCTGAAGCTTTCTTT. The J gene is TRBJ1-1, the V gene TRBV15; weak D call: TRBD1 (5 bases). Germline V gene sequence: CDR1 LNHNV, CDR2 YYDKDF (reference sequence). The CDR3 length is 12 residues. The V end was cut by 6 bases, the J end by 6 bases, with 11 bases between.

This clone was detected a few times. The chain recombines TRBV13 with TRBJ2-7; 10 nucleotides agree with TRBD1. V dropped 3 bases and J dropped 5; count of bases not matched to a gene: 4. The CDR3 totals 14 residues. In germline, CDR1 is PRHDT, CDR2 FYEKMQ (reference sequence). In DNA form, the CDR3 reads TGTGCCAGCAGCTTTCGGGACAGGGGACACGAGCAGTACTTC. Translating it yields CASSFRDRGHEQYF.

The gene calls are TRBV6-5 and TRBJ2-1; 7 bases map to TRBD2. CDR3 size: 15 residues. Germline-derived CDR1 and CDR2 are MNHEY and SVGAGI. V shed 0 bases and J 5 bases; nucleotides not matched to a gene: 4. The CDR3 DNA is TGTGCCAGCAGTTACTCAGGGAGGGGTGACAATGAGCAGTTCTTC. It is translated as CASSYSGRGDNEQFF.